The 3 T cell receptor beta chains listed next were all sequenced from one sample in a study of radiation and T cells in renal cell carcinoma. Time point denoted: blood 2 weeks post-SBRT. Treatment described: 15 Gy SBRT to primary tumor, nephrectomy 4 weeks later. Sequencing was performed with immunoSEQ multiplex PCR; in TCRdb, only in-frame clones are kept and a portion is missing. The sample has over 60,000 clones; 80% to 90% are singletons. Sequenced material: blood, taken from a patient whose treatment included radiotherapy and nephrectomy. The receptors shown here come from a woman aged 45-65 years with renal cell carcinoma.

V usage is TRBV6-1 and J usage is TRBJ2-5, with 7 positions matching TRBD1. CDR3 length: 15 amino acids. The V segment lost 3 bases and the J segment 1 base; nucleotides outside the gene matches: 5. Germline V lookup: CDR1 MNHNS, CDR2 SASEGT. The CDR3: CASSEAGQAQETQYF. In DNA, the CDR3 is TGTGCCAGCAGTGAGGCCGGACAGGCCCAAGAGACCCAGTACTTC.

V and J are TRBV6-6 and TRBJ2-7; D possibly uses TRBD1 or TRBD2 (5 bases each). This CDR3 region has 13 residues. V was trimmed by 5 bases and J by 6 bases, leaving 14 bases between them. Germline V gives CDR1 MNHNY, CDR2 SVGAGI (reference sequence). In nucleotides, the CDR3 is TGTGCCAGCAGTCCCGGGACGGGCAGCGAGCAGTACTTC. It codes for CASSPGTGSEQYF.

This chain links TRBV7-9 with TRBJ2-7, with D perhaps TRBD1 (6 bases). Deletions cut 5 bases from V and 5 bases from J, with 13 bases between. Germline CDR1 SEHNR, CDR2 FQNEAQ (reference sequence). The CDR3 contains 13 residues. CDR3 loop: CASSTTGFHEQYF. DNA for the CDR3: TGTGCCAGCAGCACAACAGGGTTCCACGAGCAGTACTTC.